The rows below give T cell receptor beta chains drawn from one sample of a study of blood T cell repertoires in COVID-19. This table comes from immunoSEQ multiplex PCR, and its TCRdb copy is limited to in-frame clones, with some not included. The sample lists a few hundred thousand clones, over 75% seen once, with nearly 7% in the top ten. Sequencing input: peripheral blood. These receptors were obtained from a woman in her thirties with COVID-19, enrolled during active disease. Both conserved end residues are part of each CDR3. The D gene is left open where the match is weak. The listing skips clone size in some rows; elsewhere it reads once, few, many or a size class.

abundance: -; j_gene: TRBJ1-5; d_gene: -; v_gene: TRBV28; CDR3nt: TGTGCCAGCAGAACGGGATCATTTGCCAATCAGCCCCAGCATTTT; CDR3aa: CASRTGSFANQPQHF
abundance: -; j_gene: TRBJ2-7; d_gene: -; v_gene: TRBV7-2; CDR3nt: TGTGCCAGCAGCTTCGGGGAAAGGGACGAGCAGTACTTC; CDR3aa: CASSFGERDEQYF
abundance: -; j_gene: TRBJ2-3; d_gene: -; v_gene: TRBV20-1; CDR3nt: TGCAGTGCTAGGACTCAGGGTACGCAGTATTTT; CDR3aa: CSARTQGTQYF
abundance: once; j_gene: TRBJ1-1; d_gene: -; v_gene: TRBV13; CDR3nt: TGTGCCAGCAGGCCAGGCGGGACCGAAGCTTTCTTT; CDR3aa: CASRPGGTEAFF
abundance: -; j_gene: TRBJ2-7; d_gene: -; v_gene: TRBV28; CDR3nt: TGTGCCAGCAGTTTCCCCCCTACTCACGAGCAGTACTTC; CDR3aa: CASSFPPTHEQYF
abundance: -; j_gene: TRBJ1-2; d_gene: TRBD1; v_gene: TRBV7-9; CDR3nt: TGTGCCAGCTCACCAGGGGGCATCTATGGCTACACCTTC; CDR3aa: CASSPGGIYGYTF
abundance: once; j_gene: TRBJ1-6; d_gene: TRBD1; v_gene: TRBV7-9; CDR3nt: TGTGCCAGCAGCTTAACAGGGGTTAATTCACCCCTCCACTTT; CDR3aa: CASSLTGVNSPLHF
abundance: -; j_gene: TRBJ2-1; d_gene: -; v_gene: TRBV24-1; CDR3nt: TGTGCCACCAGGATAGGGGATGAGCAGTTCTTC; CDR3aa: CATRIGDEQFF
abundance: -; j_gene: TRBJ2-5; d_gene: -; v_gene: TRBV4-3; CDR3nt: TGCGCCAGCAGCCAAGGGGCCAGGGTGGGGGAGACCCAGTACTTC; CDR3aa: CASSQGARVGETQYF
abundance: -; j_gene: TRBJ1-2; d_gene: -; v_gene: TRBV19; CDR3nt: TGTGCCAGTAGCTTCCGGGACACCGACCGCTATGGCTACACCTTC; CDR3aa: CASSFRDTDRYGYTF
abundance: once; j_gene: TRBJ2-7; d_gene: -; v_gene: TRBV7-2; CDR3nt: TGTGCCAGCAGCCGGACAGACTCCTACGAGCAGTACTTC; CDR3aa: CASSRTDSYEQYF
abundance: -; j_gene: TRBJ1-2; d_gene: -; v_gene: TRBV7-2; CDR3nt: TGTGCCAGCAGCTTAGGCAACAGTCCCACCGAGGGCTACACCTTC; CDR3aa: CASSLGNSPTEGYTF
abundance: -; j_gene: TRBJ2-1; d_gene: TRBD2; v_gene: TRBV9; CDR3nt: TGTGCCAGCAGCGTAGAGGCGGGAGGGGGATACAATGAGCAGTTCTTC; CDR3aa: CASSVEAGGGYNEQFF
abundance: few; j_gene: TRBJ2-7; d_gene: TRBD1; v_gene: TRBV15; CDR3nt: TGTGCCACCAGCAGAGCGGCGGGGACAGGACCCAACGAGCAGTACTTC; CDR3aa: CATSRAAGTGPNEQYF
abundance: -; j_gene: TRBJ1-3; d_gene: -; v_gene: TRBV6-5; CDR3nt: TGTGCCAGCAGTTTAGGCCACAGGTATTTTGGAAACACCATATATTTT; CDR3aa: CASSLGHRYFGNTIYF